This T cell receptor (beta chain) was observed in a study of shared clonotypes between healthy human individuals. CDR3 size: 12 residues. In germline, CDR1 is SEHNR, CDR2 FQNEAQ (reference sequence). V shed 5 bases, J shed 5 bases, and the junction held 2 bases outside the gene matches. General study findings and limits: Specimens sampled were limited to blood, with tissue repertoires likely differing.

A note on this clone: Its antigen is unknown.

Assay runs were performed at deep level. Several immunoSEQ plates held equal portions of the genomic DNA taken from each subset. Ten immunoSEQ deep assay plates were used to sequence the DNA of unsorted PBMCs. Clones were sequenced by immunoSEQ multiplex PCR, and TCRdb holds only the in-frame ones, with some missing. The sample yields about 600,000 clones, roughly 72% seen once. V is TRBV7-9 and J is TRBJ2-7; 8 bases match TRBD1. This receptor was identified in a woman aged 40 to 50 in good health. Some clones in this sample may be carry-over from other donors' samples. Sequences were obtained from PBMCs. The CDR3, as DNA: TGTGCCAGCAGCCGGGACAGGAACGAGCAGTACTTC. Protein sequence: CASSRDRNEQYF.